This T cell receptor (beta chain) was retrieved from a study of identical twins. TCRdb processed the 5' RACE reads anew with MiXCR; each CDR3 protein has one entry. The sample contains about 530,000 distinct CDR3 sequences, nearly 15% of which appear only once. Healthy Caucasians provided all donations. These data were also reused for a study on yellow fever vaccine responses in identical twins. That paper notes: Among the twins, the vaccine T cell response reportedly seemed partly convergent and partly personalized.

This receptor was identified in a woman under 30 in good health. The specimen sequenced was CD4+ T cells sorted from blood.

The CDR3 sequence: CASSFGPNSPDTQYF. DNA for the CDR3: TGTGCCAGCAGCTTCGGACCGAACTCGCCAGATACGCAGTATTTT. The chain carries TRBV5-5 and TRBJ2-3, with unresolved D. V lost 2 bases, J lost 4 bases, and 14 bases lay in between. This CDR3 is 15 amino acids long. From germline, CDR1 is SGHKS and CDR2 YYEKEE (reference sequence).